This T cell receptor beta chain was recovered during a study of cytomegalovirus exposure and HLA in healthy donors. Overall study results and limits: Association of roughly 17,000 TCR beta sequences with HLA alleles was found at 0.05 false discovery rate in a later analysis. Some V segments (TRBV6-2 and TRBV6-3 among them) were excluded as indistinguishable. Several of the most significant clusters appeared linked to common viral pathogens, based on a later analysis. Researchers counted roughly 150 TCR beta chains as cytomegalovirus-associated.

In the PCR, 60 Vbeta and 13 Jbeta primers were used. The method was immunoSEQ multiplex PCR; TCRdb's version includes in-frame clones alone and lacks a portion of them. The sample consists of about 160,000 clones, around four fifths of them appearing once. Turning to this clone: The antigen is undetermined.

Trimming took 3 bases from V and 6 from J; bases not matched to a gene: 7. There are 15 residues in the CDR3. Germline values: CDR1 MNHNS, CDR2 SASEGT. The sequenced sample was PBMCs. The V gene is TRBV6-1, the J gene TRBJ2-5; 10 bases agree with TRBD1. This sequence was found in a girl aged 2 to 10 in good health and CMV-seropositive. The CDR3 here is CASSDLTGGAQTQYF. As DNA, the CDR3 is TGTGCCAGCAGTGACCTGACAGGGGGCGCGCAGACCCAGTACTTC.